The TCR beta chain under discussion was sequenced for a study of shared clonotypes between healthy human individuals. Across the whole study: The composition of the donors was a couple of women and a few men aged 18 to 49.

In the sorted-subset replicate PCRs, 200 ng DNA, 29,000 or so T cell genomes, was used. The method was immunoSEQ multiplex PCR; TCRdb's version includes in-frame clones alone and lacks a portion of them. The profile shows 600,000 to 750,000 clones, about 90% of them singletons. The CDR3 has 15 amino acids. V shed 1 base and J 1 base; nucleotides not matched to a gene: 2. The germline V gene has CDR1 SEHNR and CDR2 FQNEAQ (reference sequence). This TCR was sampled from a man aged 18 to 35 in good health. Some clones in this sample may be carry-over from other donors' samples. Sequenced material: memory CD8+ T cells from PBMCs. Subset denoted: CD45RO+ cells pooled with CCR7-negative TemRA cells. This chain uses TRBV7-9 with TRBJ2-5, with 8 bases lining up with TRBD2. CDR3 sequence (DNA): TGTGCCAGCAGCTTAGGTAGCGGGATCCAAGAGACCCAGTACTTC. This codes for CASSLGSGIQETQYF.